This T cell receptor beta chain is drawn from a study of cytomegalovirus exposure and HLA in healthy donors. The PCR had 60 Vbeta and 13 Jbeta primers. Profiled with immunoSEQ multiplex PCR; TCRdb holds only in-frame clones, not every one. This sample has about 190,000 clones, with around 86% found just once. The CDR3 is 15 residues long. Germline V gene data show CDR1 as KGHSH and CDR2 as LQKENI. Trimming shortened V by 1 base and J by 0 bases, and 7 bases separated the two germline ends. Material: PBMCs. The TCR comes from a woman aged 18-29 years in good health and CMV-seronegative. The chain recombines TRBV18 with TRBJ1-5; no reliable D call. CDR3 loop: CASSPLGDSNQPQHF. The CDR3 DNA is TGTGCCAGCTCACCACTTGGAGATAGCAATCAGCCCCAGCATTTT.